The clone carrying this T cell receptor (beta chain) was detected a few times. Preparing the TCRbeta library involved the use of unique molecular identifiers. One entry per CDR3 protein, called by TCRdb with MiXCR from the PCR reads. The table includes some 500,000 distinct CDR3 sequences, around 19% detected once. These data belong to a study of T-cell reconstitution after alpha-beta-depleted transplantation in children. The CDR3 is 18 amino acids. In germline, CDR1 is LGHDT, CDR2 YNNKEL (reference sequence). The V and J ends lost 6 bases and 0 bases, in that order; junction bases with no gene match: 9.

Sequences were derived from PBMCs from the stem cell graft donor, sampled from the stem cell graft. The V call is TRBV3-1, the J call TRBJ2-2; 11 bases map to TRBD2. The sequence was collected from a human donor who donated a stem cell graft to a child with acute lymphoblastic leukemia. The CDR3 DNA reads as TGTGCCAGCAGGACTATCACTAGCGGGAGAACGAACACCGGGGAGCTGTTTTTT. It yields the protein CASRTITSGRTNTGELFF.